The TCR beta chain under discussion was sequenced for a study of identical twins. Study outcomes and limitations: Zero-insertion analyses could be partly confounded by invariant MAIT and iNKT cells. With abundant cord blood beta clonotypes, insertions were fewer; memory repertoires showed no such pattern. The models gave estimates that fell short of the out-of-frame TCR alpha sharing seen in monozygotic twins.

As to this clonotype: Its antigen is undetermined.

The germline V gene encodes CDR1 SEHNR and CDR2 FQNEAQ (reference sequence). This CDR3 region has 14 residues. V was pared by 2 bases and J by 5 bases, with 13 bases between. Template switching added a universal primer site; cDNA carried unique molecular identifiers. TCRdb analysed the 5' RACE reads with MiXCR anew, one entry per CDR3 protein. The data contain 1.5 million to 2 million distinct CDR3 sequences, less than 40% of them singletons. The sequenced sample was cord blood. The V gene is TRBV7-9, the J gene TRBJ2-7; D remains ambiguous. This receptor was identified in a newborn girl in good health. CDR3 nucleotides: TGTGCCAGCAGCTTAAACTGGCATTACGACGAGCAGTACTTC. Protein: CASSLNWHYDEQYF.